Shown below are 21 T cell receptor beta chains from a single sample sequenced in a study of blood T cell repertoires in COVID-19. Using immunoSEQ multiplex PCR, the repertoire was profiled, and TCRdb retains in-frame clones only, with some absent. The sample has 140,000 to 150,000 clones; just under 85% are singletons. The source material was PBMCs or T cells enriched from blood (not recorded which). The origin of the receptors is a woman between 40 and 55 years old who had recovered from COVID-19.

V and J are TRBV7-8 and TRBJ1-3; weak D call: TRBD1 (6 bases). The CDR3 has 17 amino acids. Germline-derived CDR1 and CDR2 are SGHVS and FQNEAQ. Trimming pared 5 bases from V and 0 bases from J, leaving 17 bases between. In nucleotides, the CDR3 is TGTGCCAGCAGCGCGTCGGGACACCTGAGCTCTGGAAACACCATATATTTT. This encodes CASSASGHLSSGNTIYF.

The CDR3 region has the DNA TGTGCCAGTAGAGGGACAGACTGGGGTGATAGCAATCAGCCCCAGCATTTT. Protein product: CASRGTDWGDSNQPQHF. The chain joins TRBV19 to TRBJ1-5, with 7 bases lining up with TRBD1. The germline gives CDR1 LNHDA, CDR2 SQIVND (reference sequence). The CDR3 has 17 residues. Unmatched junction bases numbered 11, after V lost 6 bases and J lost 0 bases. The whole variable domain, filled in from reference TRBV19 and TRBJ1-5, reads DGGITQSPKYLFRKEGQNVTLSCEQNLNHDAMYWYRQDPGQGLRLIYYSQIVNDFQKGDIAEGYSVSREKKESFPLTVTSAQKNPTAFYLCASRGTDWGDSNQPQHFGDGTRLSIL.

This clone has a handful of counts. V is TRBV2 and J is TRBJ1-2; 7 bases agree with TRBD1. Trimming took 7 bases from V and 5 from J; bases not matched to a gene: 7. The CDR3 sequence is 13 residues long. Germline V CDR1 and CDR2: SNHLY, FYNNEI. The CDR3 is CASTPGQRYGYTF. CDR3 nucleotide sequence: TGTGCCAGCACCCCGGGACAGCGATATGGCTACACCTTC.

This clone was counted a few times. This sequence joins TRBV7-2 and TRBJ1-2, with 8 bases that match TRBD1. The germline V gene has CDR1 SGHTA and CDR2 FQGNSA. CDR3 length: 15 amino acids. Losses at the gene ends were 5 bases for V and 1 base for J; bases not matched to a gene: 6. The CDR3 spells CASSRQTGDNYGYTF. CDR3 DNA: TGTGCCAGCAGCCGGCAGACAGGGGATAACTATGGCTACACCTTC. Based on the CDR3 plus reference TRBV7-2 and TRBJ1-2, the full variable domain is GAGVSQSPSNKVTEKGKDVELRCDPISGHTALYWYRQSLGQGLEFLIYFQGNSAPDKSGLPSDRFSAERTGGSVSTLTIQRTQQEDSAVYLCASSRQTGDNYGYTFGSGTRLTVV.

The V gene is TRBV19, the J gene TRBJ1-2; TRBD1 agrees at 7 bases. The J segment lost 0 bases and the V segment lost 3 bases, leaving 10 bases of the junction unmatched. Germline V gives CDR1 LNHDA, CDR2 SQIVND (reference sequence). The CDR3 length is 17 residues. Here the CDR3 reads CASSIVGQNSANYGYTF. The CDR3 coding sequence is TGTGCCAGTAGTATCGTGGGACAGAATAGCGCTAACTATGGCTACACCTTC.

This CDR3 reads CASSLHREPPADTQYF. The CDR3 DNA reads as TGTGCCAGCAGCTTGCACAGGGAACCCCCGGCAGATACGCAGTATTTT. This chain links TRBV5-6 with TRBJ2-3, with D possibly TRBD1 on 6 matching bases. Trimming pared 1 base from V and 4 bases from J, leaving 16 bases between. Germline V gene data show CDR1 as SGHDT and CDR2 as YYEEEE. CDR3 length equals 16 residues.

The chain couples TRBV11-3 to TRBJ2-7, with 7 bases lining up with TRBD1. Germline CDR1 SGHNT, CDR2 YENEEA. The CDR3 sequence is 17 residues long. The junction had 11 bases not matched to a gene; V was cut back by 2 bases and J by 1 base. CDR3 sequence (DNA): TGTGCCAGCAGCTTAACATCCCTGGGGACAGAGTCCTACGAGCAGTACTTC. This gives the protein CASSLTSLGTESYEQYF.

The chain recombines TRBV19 with TRBJ1-5, with D possibly TRBD1 on 5 matching bases. There are 16 residues in the CDR3. Deletions cut 5 bases from V and 4 bases from J, with 18 bases between. Germline CDR1 is LNHDA and CDR2 is SQIVND (reference sequence). CDR3 sequence: CASSVTVDPLNQPQHF. In nucleotides, the CDR3 is TGTGCCAGTAGTGTGACAGTCGACCCACTAAATCAGCCCCAGCATTTT.

This clone was counted a few times. The chain employs TRBV19 and TRBJ2-1; unclear D gene. The CDR3 runs 13 residues. The V gene lost 6 bases and the J gene lost 2 bases, with 8 bases spanning the gap. Germline V lookup: CDR1 LNHDA, CDR2 SQIVND (reference sequence). The CDR3 region has the DNA TGTGCCAGTAGAGACACGACCTACAATGAGCAGTTCTTC. Protein product: CASRDTTYNEQFF.

The chain recombines TRBV5-1 with TRBJ2-3, with 7 bases matching TRBD2. CDR1 and CDR2 from the germline V gene are SGHRS and YFSETQ. Unmatched junction bases numbered 6, after V lost 4 bases and J lost 1 base. The length of the CDR3 is 15 residues. The CDR3 here is CASSRFTSGTDTQYF. The CDR3 region has the DNA TGCGCCAGCAGCCGCTTCACTAGCGGCACAGATACGCAGTATTTT.

This clone was seen a single time. The chain links TRBV27 to TRBJ2-7; a weak D match, TRBD1 (5 bases). V was pared by 8 bases and J by 2 bases, with 16 bases between. Looked up from germline, CDR1 is MNHEY and CDR2 is SMNVEV (reference sequence). The CDR3 extends over 14 amino acids. As DNA, the CDR3 is TGTGCCAGCGGAGTGGACAAGTACGCCTACGAGCAGTACTTC. Its translation: CASGVDKYAYEQYF.

The rearrangement uses TRBV30 and TRBJ2-7, with 7 bases matching TRBD1. The CDR3 contains 16 residues. J was trimmed by 7 bases and V by 3 bases; bases with no gene match: 18. Germline V gene sequence: CDR1 GTSNPN, CDR2 SVGIG (reference sequence). The CDR3 loop is CAWSSTGAGYYVEQYF. As DNA, the CDR3 is TGTGCCTGGAGCTCCACAGGGGCCGGCTACTACGTAGAGCAGTACTTC.

The chain carries TRBV5-1 and TRBJ2-3; 11 bases match TRBD1. Trimming removed 4 bases from V and 4 bases from J; junction bases left unmatched: 8. This CDR3 comprises 16 residues. CDR1 and CDR2 from the germline V gene are SGHRS and YFSETQ. The CDR3 DNA reads as TGCGCCAGCAGCGGCGGGACAGGGGGTCGGGCAGATACGCAGTATTTT. Translated, it gives CASSGGTGGRADTQYF.

V is TRBV6-5 and J is TRBJ2-7; the match to TRBD2 covers 9 bases. V was clipped by 0 bases and J by 0 bases; unmatched bases: 0. The CDR3 spans 15 residues. Per the germline V gene, CDR1 is MNHEY and CDR2 is SVGAGI. CDR3 coding DNA: TGTGCCAGCAGTTACTCTAGCGGGAGCTCCTACGAGCAGTACTTC. Amino acids: CASSYSSGSSYEQYF.

The gene calls are TRBV13 and TRBJ1-2; D is unresolved. From germline, CDR1 is PRHDT and CDR2 FYEKMQ (reference sequence). CDR3 length: 15 residues. The V and J ends lost 5 bases and 5 bases respectively, with 18 bases between them. The CDR3 reads CASSTTRLGAYGYTF. The CDR3 bases are TGTGCCAGCAGCACAACACGATTGGGAGCTTATGGCTACACCTTC.

The gene calls are TRBV4-1 and TRBJ2-1, with D possibly matching TRBD2 (5 bases). V lost 4 bases, J lost 0 bases, and 19 bases lay in between. Looked up from germline, CDR1 is MGHRA and CDR2 is YSYEKL. This CDR3 is built from 18 residues. CDR3 in amino acids: CASSLRGGGRSSYNEQFF. The CDR3, as DNA: TGCGCCAGCAGCCTACGTGGAGGAGGCAGAAGCTCCTACAATGAGCAGTTCTTC.

This chain links TRBV3-1 (or the pseudogene TRBV3-2) with TRBJ1-6; D gene uncertain. This CDR3 has 13 amino acids. From germline, CDR1 is LGHDT and CDR2 YNNKEL (reference sequence). V dropped 1 base and J dropped 8 bases, with 6 bases sitting between them. CDR3 residues: CASSQGGDSPLHF. DNA of the CDR3: TGTGCCAGCAGCCAAGGCGGGGATTCACCCCTCCACTTT.

DNA for the CDR3: TGCGCCAGCAGCGGACTAGCGGGCAACGGTGAGCAGTTCTTC. As protein: CASSGLAGNGEQFF. The V gene is TRBV5-1, the J gene TRBJ2-1; 11 bases fit TRBD2. CDR1 SGHRS and CDR2 YFSETQ come from the germline V gene. The CDR3 runs to 14 residues. The junction had 6 bases not matched to a gene; V was cut back by 4 bases and J by 9 bases.

The chain carries TRBV2 and TRBJ1-6; TRBD1 aligns across 9 bases. CDR1 and CDR2 (germline): SNHLY, FYNNEI. The CDR3 totals 15 residues. Unmatched junction bases numbered 9, after V lost 7 bases and J lost 8 bases. The chain's CDR3 is CASTQQGAGYSPLHF. As DNA, the CDR3 is TGTGCCAGCACGCAACAGGGGGCCGGTTATTCACCCCTCCACTTT.

In DNA form, the CDR3 reads TGCGCCAGCAGCTTGGAGGGCCAGGGAAACGAGCAGTACTTC. Its translation: CASSLEGQGNEQYF. The chain combines TRBV5-1 with TRBJ2-7; maybe TRBD1 (5 bases). Trimming left V 0 bases short and J 5 bases short, with 12 bases between. Looked up from germline, CDR1 is SGHRS and CDR2 is YFSETQ. This CDR3 comprises 14 residues.

This clone was counted only a few times. This rearrangement joins TRBV18 to TRBJ1-1; D uncertain. The CDR3 extends over 13 amino acids. Between the trimmed V and J ends, which lost 2 bases and 4 bases, there was a span of 8 bases. CDR1 is KGHSH, CDR2 LQKENI, per germline. CDR3 region: CASSPASRTEAFF. DNA for the CDR3: TGTGCCAGCTCACCAGCGAGCCGCACTGAAGCTTTCTTT.